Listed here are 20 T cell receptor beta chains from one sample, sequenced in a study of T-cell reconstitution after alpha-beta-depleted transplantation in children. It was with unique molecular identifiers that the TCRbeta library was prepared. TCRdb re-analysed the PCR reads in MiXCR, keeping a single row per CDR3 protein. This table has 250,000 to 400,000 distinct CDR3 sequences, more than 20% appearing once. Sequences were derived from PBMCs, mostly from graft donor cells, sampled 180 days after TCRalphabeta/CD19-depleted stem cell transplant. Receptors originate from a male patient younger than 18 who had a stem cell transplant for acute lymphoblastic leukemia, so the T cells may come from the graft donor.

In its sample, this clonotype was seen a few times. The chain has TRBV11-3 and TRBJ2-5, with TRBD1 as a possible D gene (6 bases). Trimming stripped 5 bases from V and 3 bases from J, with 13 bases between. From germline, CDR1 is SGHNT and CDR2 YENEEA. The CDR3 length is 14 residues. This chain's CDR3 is CASSTGRGKETQYF. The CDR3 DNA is TGTGCCAGCAGCACGGGCAGGGGCAAAGAGACCCAGTACTTC.

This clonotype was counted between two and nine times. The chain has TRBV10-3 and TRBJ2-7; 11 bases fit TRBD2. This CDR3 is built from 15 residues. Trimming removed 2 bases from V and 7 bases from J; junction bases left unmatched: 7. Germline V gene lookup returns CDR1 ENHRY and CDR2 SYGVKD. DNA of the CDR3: TGTGCCATCAGTGAGAAGGCTAGCGGGAGGCATGAGCAGTACTTC. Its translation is CAISEKASGRHEQYF.

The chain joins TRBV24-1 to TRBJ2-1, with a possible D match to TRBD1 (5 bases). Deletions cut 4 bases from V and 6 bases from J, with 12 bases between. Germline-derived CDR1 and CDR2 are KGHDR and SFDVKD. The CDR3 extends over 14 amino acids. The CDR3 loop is CATSDLDQGNEQFF. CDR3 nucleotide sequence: TGTGCCACCAGTGACCTGGACCAGGGCAATGAGCAGTTCTTC.

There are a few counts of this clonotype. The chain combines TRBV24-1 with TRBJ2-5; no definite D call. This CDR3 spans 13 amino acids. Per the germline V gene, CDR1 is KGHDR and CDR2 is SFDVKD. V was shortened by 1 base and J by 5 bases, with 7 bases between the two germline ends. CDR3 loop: CATSDLAEETQYF. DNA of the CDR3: TGTGCCACCAGTGATTTAGCCGAGGAGACCCAGTACTTC.

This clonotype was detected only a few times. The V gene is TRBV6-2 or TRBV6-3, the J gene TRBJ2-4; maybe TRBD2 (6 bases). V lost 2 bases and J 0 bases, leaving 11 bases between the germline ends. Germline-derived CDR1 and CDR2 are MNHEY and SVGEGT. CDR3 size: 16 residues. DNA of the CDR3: TGTGCCAGCAGTTACCTCGGGGGACTAGCCAAAAACATTCAGTACTTC. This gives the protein CASSYLGGLAKNIQYF.

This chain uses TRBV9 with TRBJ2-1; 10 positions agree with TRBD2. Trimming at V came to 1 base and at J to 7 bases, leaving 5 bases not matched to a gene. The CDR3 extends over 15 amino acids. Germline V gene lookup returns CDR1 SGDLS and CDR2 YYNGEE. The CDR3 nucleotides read TGTGCCAGCAGCGTACCTAGCGGGAGCGTGAATGAGCAGTTCTTC. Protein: CASSVPSGSVNEQFF.

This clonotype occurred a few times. Here the CDR3 DNA reads TGTGCCAGCAGCCCTATAGCGGGAGGGCCCTACGAGCAGTACTTC. This sequence encodes CASSPIAGGPYEQYF. The chain links TRBV14 to TRBJ2-7, with 11 bases aligning to TRBD2. The germline gives CDR1 SGHDN, CDR2 FVKESK. V was pared by 4 bases and J by 2 bases, with 4 bases of the junction left unmatched. The CDR3 runs to 15 residues. The full variable domain, rest sourced from reference TRBV14 and TRBJ2-7, is EAGVTQFPSHSVIEKGQTVTLRCDPISGHDNLYWYRRVMGKEIKFLLHFVKESKQDESGMPNNRFLAERTGGTYSTLKVQPAELEDSGVYFCASSPIAGGPYEQYFGPGTRLTVT.

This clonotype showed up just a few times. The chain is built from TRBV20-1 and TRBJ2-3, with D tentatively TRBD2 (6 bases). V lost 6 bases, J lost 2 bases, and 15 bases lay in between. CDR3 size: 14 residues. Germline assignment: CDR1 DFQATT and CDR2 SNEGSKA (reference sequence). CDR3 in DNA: TGCAGTGCCCCGGGACTCCCCTTCACAGATACGCAGTATTTT. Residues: CSAPGLPFTDTQYF.

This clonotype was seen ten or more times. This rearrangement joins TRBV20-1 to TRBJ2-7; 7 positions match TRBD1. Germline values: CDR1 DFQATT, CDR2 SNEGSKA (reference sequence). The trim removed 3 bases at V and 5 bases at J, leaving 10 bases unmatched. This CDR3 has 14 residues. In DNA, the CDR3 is TGCAGTGCTAGCCGACAGGGAATTTTGCACGAGCAGTACTTC. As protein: CSASRQGILHEQYF.

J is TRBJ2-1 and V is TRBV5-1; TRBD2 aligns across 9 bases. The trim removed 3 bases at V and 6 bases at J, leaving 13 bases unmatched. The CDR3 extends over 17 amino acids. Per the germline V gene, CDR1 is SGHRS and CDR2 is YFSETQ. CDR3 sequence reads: CASSSILAGGPGNEQFF. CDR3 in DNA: TGCGCCAGCAGCTCGATCTTGGCGGGAGGGCCTGGCAATGAGCAGTTCTTC.

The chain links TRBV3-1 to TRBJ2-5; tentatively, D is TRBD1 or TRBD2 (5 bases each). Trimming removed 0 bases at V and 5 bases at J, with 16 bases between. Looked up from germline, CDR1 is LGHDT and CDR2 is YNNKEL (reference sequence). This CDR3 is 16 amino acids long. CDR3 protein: CASSQDQGIRRETQYF. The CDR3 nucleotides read TGTGCCAGCAGCCAAGATCAGGGCATTAGGAGGGAGACCCAGTACTTC.

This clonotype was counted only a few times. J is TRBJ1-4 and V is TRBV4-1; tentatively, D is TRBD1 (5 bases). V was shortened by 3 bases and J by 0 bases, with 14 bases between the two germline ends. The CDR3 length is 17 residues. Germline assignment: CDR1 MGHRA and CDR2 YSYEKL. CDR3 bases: TGCGCCAGCAGCCATAGACAGCTTACGGCAACTAATGAAAAACTGTTTTTT. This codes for CASSHRQLTATNEKLFF.

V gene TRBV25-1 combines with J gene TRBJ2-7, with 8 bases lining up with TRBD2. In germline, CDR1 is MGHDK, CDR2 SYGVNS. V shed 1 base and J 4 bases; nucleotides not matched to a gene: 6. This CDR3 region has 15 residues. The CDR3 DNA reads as TGTGCCAGCAGTGAATTTGGGCTAGCGGGTTACGAGCAGTACTTC. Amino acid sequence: CASSEFGLAGYEQYF.

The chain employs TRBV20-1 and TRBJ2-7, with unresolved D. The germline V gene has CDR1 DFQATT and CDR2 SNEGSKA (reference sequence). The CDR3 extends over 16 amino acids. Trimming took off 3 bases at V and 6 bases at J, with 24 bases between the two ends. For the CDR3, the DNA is TGCAGTGCTAGCCCGTTTAGTCAAGATGAAGGCTCCGAGCAGTACTTC. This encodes CSASPFSQDEGSEQYF.

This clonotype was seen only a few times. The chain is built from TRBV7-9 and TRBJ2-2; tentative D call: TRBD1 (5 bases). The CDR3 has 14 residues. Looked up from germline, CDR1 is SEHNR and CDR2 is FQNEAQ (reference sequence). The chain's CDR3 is CATLGLLNTGELFF. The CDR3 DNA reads TGTGCGACATTGGGGCTGTTGAACACCGGGGAGCTGTTTTTT.

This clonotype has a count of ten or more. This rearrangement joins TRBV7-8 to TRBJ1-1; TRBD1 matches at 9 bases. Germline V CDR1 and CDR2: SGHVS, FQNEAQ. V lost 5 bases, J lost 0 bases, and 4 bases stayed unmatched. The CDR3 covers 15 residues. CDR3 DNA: TGTGCCAGCAGCAAACAGGGGGCTGTGAACACTGAAGCTTTCTTT. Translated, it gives CASSKQGAVNTEAFF.

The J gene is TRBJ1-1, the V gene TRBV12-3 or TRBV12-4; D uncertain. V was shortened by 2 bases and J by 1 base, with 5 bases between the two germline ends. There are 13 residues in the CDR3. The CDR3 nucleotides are TGTGCCAGCAGTTTATTTGGGAACACTGAAGCTTTCTTT. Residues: CASSLFGNTEAFF.

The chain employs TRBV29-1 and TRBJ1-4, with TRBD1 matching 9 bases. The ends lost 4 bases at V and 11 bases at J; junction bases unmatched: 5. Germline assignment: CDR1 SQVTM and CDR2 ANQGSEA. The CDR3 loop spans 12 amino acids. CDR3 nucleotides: TGCAGCGTTGCGACAGGGGGTCACAAACTGTTTTTT. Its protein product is CSVATGGHKLFF.

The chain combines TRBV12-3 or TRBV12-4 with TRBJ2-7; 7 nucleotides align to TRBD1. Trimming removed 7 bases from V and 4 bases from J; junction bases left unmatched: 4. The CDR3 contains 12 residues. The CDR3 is CASTGQVYEQYF. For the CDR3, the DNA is TGTGCCAGCACTGGACAGGTATACGAGCAGTACTTC.

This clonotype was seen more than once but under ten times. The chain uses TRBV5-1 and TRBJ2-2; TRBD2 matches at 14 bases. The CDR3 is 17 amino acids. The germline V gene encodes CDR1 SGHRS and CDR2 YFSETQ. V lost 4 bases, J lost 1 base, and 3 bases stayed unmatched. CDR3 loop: CASSVGTSGGNTGELFF. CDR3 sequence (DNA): TGCGCCAGCAGCGTCGGGACTAGCGGGGGGAACACCGGGGAGCTGTTTTTT.